The rows below give T cell receptor beta chains drawn from one sample of a study of T-cell reconstitution after alpha-beta-depleted transplantation in children. TCRdb used MiXCR to reprocess the PCR reads, holding one entry per CDR3 protein. The sample lists some 190,000 distinct CDR3 sequences, 11% occurring once. Here the sequenced sample was PBMCs, taken before TCRalphabeta/CD19-depleted stem cell transplant. All receptors come from a boy between 2 and 10 years old with acute myeloid leukemia, due to receive a stem cell transplant. Each CDR3 is given with its conserved first and last residue. A D gene is named only where the DNA matches it firmly. For some rows the clone size is stated as once, few or many, or as a class when expanded; others skip it.

>many|TRBJ2-4|NA|TRBV3-1
CASSQEGGLGKNIQYF
TGTGCCAGCAGCCAGGAGGGGGGGCTCGGCAAAAACATTCAGTACTTC
>many|TRBJ1-5|TRBD1|TRBV6-1
CASSASQTGHQPQHF
TGTGCCAGCAGTGCGTCTCAGACAGGGCATCAGCCCCAGCATTTT
>many|TRBJ2-4|NA|TRBV4-1
CASSQDRASIQYF
TGCGCCAGCAGCCAAGATAGGGCGAGCATTCAGTACTTC
>few|TRBJ1-4|NA|TRBV11-2
CASSLSIATNEKLFF
TGTGCCAGCAGCCTCTCGATTGCAACTAATGAAAAACTGTTTTTT
>many|TRBJ1-2|TRBD1|TRBV12-3/TRBV12-4
CASSLEVRQGEDGYTF
TGTGCCAGCAGTTTAGAGGTCCGACAGGGAGAGGATGGCTACACCTTC
>many|TRBJ2-2|NA|TRBV12-3/TRBV12-4
CASSSGTRSNTGELFF
TGTGCCAGCAGTTCCGGGACACGATCGAACACCGGGGAGCTGTTTTTT
>many|TRBJ1-1|NA|TRBV5-1
CASSFTDGEAFF
TGCGCCAGCAGCTTCACGGACGGTGAAGCTTTCTTT
>NA|TRBJ2-7|TRBD2|TRBV7-9
CASSELAGPPYEQYF
TGTGCCAGCAGCGAACTAGCGGGACCCCCCTACGAGCAGTACTTC
>many|TRBJ1-1|NA|TRBV18
CASSPGRTSEAFF
TGTGCCAGCTCACCCGGAAGGACCTCTGAAGCTTTCTTT
>many|TRBJ2-5|TRBD1|TRBV5-1
CASSLVPGQAETQYF
TGCGCCAGCAGCTTGGTCCCGGGACAGGCAGAGACCCAGTACTTC
>few|TRBJ2-6|NA|TRBV7-6
CASSFPYSGANVLTF
TGTGCCAGCAGCTTCCCTTACTCTGGGGCCAACGTCCTGACTTTC
>many|TRBJ2-1|NA|TRBV27
CASRKTDGPEKKNEQFF
TGTGCCAGCAGAAAAACAGACGGGCCGGAAAAAAAGAATGAGCAGTTCTTC
>many|TRBJ2-7|TRBD2|TRBV5-1
CASSLGAPGAGRAYEQYF
TGCGCCAGCAGCTTGGGGGCGCCGGGAGCGGGACGGGCGTACGAGCAGTACTTC
>many|TRBJ1-5|NA|TRBV20-1
CSVSLDYSNQPQHF
TGCAGTGTCTCTTTGGACTATAGCAATCAGCCCCAGCATTTT
>many|TRBJ1-5|TRBD1|TRBV28
CASSSQTGGNQPQHF
TGTGCCAGCAGTTCCCAGACAGGGGGTAATCAGCCCCAGCATTTT
>many|TRBJ1-1|TRBD1|TRBV11-2
CASSSDRVRAFF
TGTGCCAGCAGCAGTGACAGGGTGAGGGCTTTCTTT
>NA|TRBJ2-2|TRBD1|TRBV5-1
CTSSLGQGPGELFF
TGCACCAGCAGCCTGGGACAGGGGCCCGGGGAGCTGTTTTTT
>many|TRBJ2-1|TRBD1|TRBV11-2
CASSRLGTATNEQFF
TGTGCCAGCAGCCGGCTTGGGACAGCCACCAATGAGCAGTTCTTC
>many|TRBJ1-3|NA|TRBV12-3/TRBV12-4
CASRYYGNTIYF
TGTGCCAGCAGGTATTATGGAAACACCATATATTTT
>NA|TRBJ1-1|NA|TRBV6-1
CASSEPWGANTEAFF
TGTGCCAGCAGTGAACCCTGGGGGGCGAACACTGAAGCTTTCTTT
>many|TRBJ2-1|TRBD2|TRBV6-5
CASRSSGYNEQFF
TGTGCCAGCAGGAGTAGCGGGTACAATGAGCAGTTCTTC
>many|TRBJ2-3|TRBD2|TRBV12-3/TRBV12-4
CASSLAYRWGREAFDSTDTQYF
TGTGCCAGCAGTTTAGCATATCGGTGGGGGCGGGAGGCCTTTGATAGCACAGATACGCAGTATTTT
>many|TRBJ1-1|NA|TRBV18
CASSQESGILNTEAFF
TGTGCCAGCTCCCAGGAGTCGGGCATCTTGAACACTGAAGCTTTCTTT
>many|TRBJ2-7|NA|TRBV11-1
CASSPRDSGLLRVHEQYF
TGTGCCAGCAGCCCCCGGGACAGCGGGCTCCTACGAGTACACGAGCAGTACTTC
>many|TRBJ2-1|TRBD2|TRBV7-3
CASSLRGGTSGANEQFF
TGTGCCAGCAGCTTAAGGGGAGGGACTAGCGGGGCCAATGAGCAGTTCTTC
>many|TRBJ2-7|TRBD1|TRBV29-1
CSVESGTGYHEQYF
TGCAGCGTTGAATCCGGGACAGGGTACCACGAGCAGTACTTC
>NA|TRBJ1-5|TRBD1|TRBV18
CASSPSGQVNQPQHF
TGTGCCAGCTCCCCCTCCGGACAGGTCAATCAGCCCCAGCATTTT
>few|TRBJ1-2|NA|TRBV10-2
CASRPAYRDTLNYGYTF
TGCGCCAGTCGGCCCGCTTATCGGGACACCCTTAACTATGGCTACACCTTC
>many|TRBJ2-2|TRBD2|TRBV7-3
CASSLTTSASNTGELFF
TGTGCCAGCAGCTTAACGACTAGCGCCTCGAACACCGGGGAGCTGTTTTTT
>many|TRBJ1-3|NA|TRBV4-1
CASSPPGTRGVYGNTIYF
TGCGCCAGCAGCCCTCCCGGGACCAGGGGCGTCTATGGAAACACCATATATTTT
>many|TRBJ1-4|NA|TRBV19
CSSGATPEKLFF
TGTTCCAGTGGGGCGACGCCGGAAAAACTGTTTTTT
>many|TRBJ1-3|NA|TRBV6-1
CASRPAGTWGLSGNTIYF
TGTGCCAGCAGACCGGCCGGGACCTGGGGGCTCTCTGGAAACACCATATATTTT
>many|TRBJ2-7|NA|TRBV5-1
CASSPQGNYEQYF
TGCGCCAGCAGCCCCCAGGGGAACTACGAGCAGTACTTC